This TCR beta chain was profiled in a study of CD4 T cells in relation to SARS-CoV-2 and coronaviruses (dated by TCRdb to the early 2020s). Regarding the research as a whole: The ViraFEST assay cultured PBMCs with antigen for under 13 days, then sequenced TCR beta CDR3s to find antigen-specific clonal expansions. An HIV-1 Nef peptide pool or a no-peptide culture served as the negative reference condition. At the level of individual TCR clonotypes, the study measured memory CD4+ T cell crossreactivity between SARS-CoV-2 spike protein and common cold coronavirus spike proteins. A different TCR-beta assay, based on Illumina, was used to sequence expansion assays from other donors in the study. HLA restriction was mapped for shared crossreactive spike epitopes using patient-derived lymphoblastoid cell lines. Samples from three pre-COVID donors and the naive versus memory experiments were sequenced with the Adaptive Biotechnologies TCR-sequencing kit; other data were Illumina-based.

CD4+ T cells from unexposed donors were collected before the COVID-19 pandemic (2011-2018). The EasySep CD4+ T cell isolation kit was used to isolate CD4+ T cells once the cultures had run for more than 8 days. Unexposed donor CD4+ T cells were tested for reactivity to SARS-CoV-2 S and N and four common cold coronavirus spike pools, as cell number allowed. PBMCs were cultured at approximately 2 million per well in IMDM supplemented with 5% human AB serum and about 9.2 IU/ml IL-2. Half of the culture medium was replaced with fresh IL-2-containing medium on days 3 and 7. In general, triplicate replicate wells were used for every peptide culture condition. The leukapheresis product used for the unexposed donors was purchased from a commercial source. Ficoll-Paque PLUS gradient centrifugation was used to isolate PBMCs from leukapheresis product or whole blood. PBMCs were either cryopreserved at -140 degrees C or used fresh in the expansion assay. The QIAamp Micro DNA Kit was used to extract genomic DNA from the CD4+ T cells.

Libraries came from the immunoSEQ multiplex PCR assay. Under the source paper's analysis protocol: During preprocessing, nonproductive sequences were discarded, as were any CDR3s that did not begin with C, did not end with F or W, or were shorter than 7 amino acids. Antigen-specific clonotypes were called with the MANAFEST web app on the basis of expansion relative to the reference and to other culture wells. To be counted as positive, a clone had to show significant expansion compared with the reference culture, at an FDR below 0.05, in 2 of 3 replicate wells. For a clone to be considered positive, significant expansion relative to all other tandem wells and an odds ratio above 5 were also required. Pairwise Levenshtein distance, computed with the stringdist R package after three terminal residues were trimmed from each end, was used as the measure of CDR3 homology. The table comes from immuneACCESS by way of TCRdb, which keeps in-frame sequences with V and J called. Part of the clones is missing from these tables; in studies checked, under half for an unresolved V gene and the rest for unknown reasons. V and J calls plus clone size are reproduced from that table; the DNA served to infer D and trimming. Across this sample there are 15,000 to 20,000 clones, with 60% to 80% seen only once. Clones ranked in the top ten supply roughly 18% of the sample.

Here is what the overall study found, with its caveats: Because no donor provided both pre-pandemic and post-infection samples, tracing the source of pre-existing responses was limited. Crossreactive clones showed significantly weaker SARS-CoV-2-driven expansion than monoreactive clones, consistent with antigenic imprinting. Because the crossreactivity analysis focused on spike protein, crossreactivity against other viral proteins was not assessed. The study was constrained by small numbers of patients and of tested TCRs. Around three fifths of donors had memory CD4+ clonotypes that crossrecognized SARS-CoV-2 and at least one common cold coronavirus spike.

Comments on this clone: It lacks a known antigen. Base qualities are not at hand, and no much larger clone is one base apart.

The TCR sequence derives from a human donor in good health. Source material: CD4+ T cells from PBMCs, cultured in vitro.

The CDR3 sequence is CASSEGKQGNYGYTF. The sequenced DNA is TGTGCCAGCAGTGAAGGGAAACAGGGGAACTATGGCTACACCTTC. Recombination linked TRBV6-1 to TRBJ1-2, and 7 junctional nucleotides match TRBD1. Taken from the germline V gene, the CDR1 and CDR2 loops are MNHNS and SASEGT. At the junction V is shortened by 1 base and J by 2 bases; bases outside the gene matches: 4. From cysteine to phenylalanine, the CDR3 is 15 amino acids long. The sequence is cut down to CDR3 DNA, 45 bases in frame from base 1.